The next 25 T cell receptor beta chains were all read from a single sample in a study of T cell responses to AZD1222 COVID-19 vaccine. Clones were read by immunoSEQ multiplex PCR, and TCRdb kept only the in-frame ones, dropping some. Here the sample spans about 130,000 clones, roughly 90% being singletons. Material: peripheral blood, obtained on day 0 of AZD1222 vaccination. All receptors derive from an adult in good health.

The rearrangement uses TRBV2 and TRBJ2-5; 10 bases line up with TRBD2. CDR1 is SNHLY, CDR2 FYNNEI, per germline. This CDR3 comprises 16 residues. Unmatched junction bases numbered 19, after V lost 11 bases and J lost 7 bases. The CDR3 DNA is TGTGCCTCCAACGGGGAAGGACTAGCGGCCGGGGGGACCCAGTACTTC. Translating it yields CASNGEGLAAGGTQYF.

The chain has TRBV7-3 and TRBJ2-2; D is unresolved. The germline gives CDR1 SGHTA, CDR2 FQGTGA. Trimming removed 1 base from V and 4 bases from J, with 7 bases in between. This CDR3 comprises 14 residues. The CDR3 loop is CASSLMVRTGELFF. The CDR3 DNA follows: TGTGCCAGCAGCTTAATGGTTCGCACCGGGGAGCTGTTTTTT.

The genes are TRBV28 and TRBJ1-1; D ambiguous. V lost 7 bases and J lost 5, with 14 bases in between. CDR1 is MDHEN, CDR2 SYDVKM, per germline. The CDR3 is 13 residues long. The CDR3 bases are TGTGCCAGCACCCTATTAGCGGGGACTGAAGCTTTCTTT. Its protein is CASTLLAGTEAFF.

This clone was seen only a few times. The rearrangement links TRBV19 to TRBJ2-7, with a weak D call TRBD2 (5 bases). Per the germline V gene, CDR1 is LNHDA and CDR2 is SQIVND (reference sequence). Between the trimmed V and J ends, which lost 5 bases and 2 bases, there was a span of 10 bases. The CDR3 is 13 residues long. The CDR3 protein is CASSGKGAYEQYF. In DNA, the CDR3 is TGTGCCAGTAGTGGCAAGGGAGCCTACGAGCAGTACTTC.

J is TRBJ1-1 and V is TRBV3-1 (or the pseudogene TRBV3-2); D perhaps matches TRBD1 (5 bases). V was cut by 1 base and J by 6 bases, with 12 bases left in between. The germline CDR1 and CDR2 sequences are LGHDT and YNNKEL (reference sequence). CDR3 length: 14 residues. The CDR3 here is CASSQGGTRAEAFF. In nucleotides, the CDR3 is TGTGCCAGCAGCCAAGGCGGGACCCGGGCTGAAGCTTTCTTT.

The gene calls are TRBV20-1 and TRBJ1-1; the D is unclear. Germline V gene sequence: CDR1 DFQATT, CDR2 SNEGSKA (reference sequence). The length of the CDR3 is 11 residues. Trimming stripped 4 bases from V and 4 bases from J, with 7 bases between. In nucleotides, the CDR3 is TGCAGTGCTACCGATATCACTGAAGCTTTCTTT. Residues: CSATDITEAFF.

The chain employs TRBV6-4 and TRBJ1-6; maybe TRBD1 (5 bases). The CDR3 length is 15 residues. Germline assignment: CDR1 MRHNA and CDR2 SNTAGT. Trimming cost V 4 bases and J 8 bases, with 15 bases left between them. CDR3 region: CASSVQPGGDSPLHF. The CDR3 coding sequence is TGTGCCAGCAGTGTCCAACCTGGGGGGGATTCACCCCTCCACTTT.

This chain uses TRBV11-2 with TRBJ2-4, with 8 bases lining up with TRBD1. Looked up from germline, CDR1 is SGHAT and CDR2 is FQNNGV. After removal of 5 bases from V and 16 bases from J, the junction contained 13 bases not matched to a gene. This CDR3 has 13 residues. The CDR3 DNA reads TGTGCCAGCAGCACGAACCGGGACAGGCTCGAATACTTC. It codes for CASSTNRDRLEYF.

The chain uses TRBV19 and TRBJ2-5, with 9 bases aligning to TRBD2. The germline V gene encodes CDR1 LNHDA and CDR2 SQIVND (reference sequence). The CDR3 contains 15 residues. V lost 6 bases and J lost 5; bases outside the gene matches: 10. The CDR3 here is CASSEPGTSWETQYF. The CDR3 bases are TGTGCCAGTAGCGAGCCTGGGACTAGCTGGGAGACCCAGTACTTC.

V usage is TRBV21-1 and J usage is TRBJ1-3. TRBV21-1 corresponds to a pseudogene. There are 19 residues in the CDR3. CDR3 nucleotides: TGTGCCAGCAGCAAAGTAGGGAAAGAACTCCAATCTTCTGGAAACACCATATATTTT. Protein product: CASSKVGKELQSSGNTIYF.

The chain has TRBV4-2 and TRBJ2-7; possible D gene TRBD1, 7 bases. The CDR3 totals 17 residues. With 3 bases removed from V and 0 bases from J, the gap between germline ends came to 18 bases. Germline V gene data show CDR1 as LGHNA and CDR2 as YNFKEQ. CDR3 region: CASSQGGQVKSSYEQYF. The DNA for the CDR3 is TGTGCCAGCAGCCAGGGAGGACAGGTTAAATCCTCCTACGAGCAGTACTTC.

The table lists this clone with a few counts. The V gene is TRBV6-4, the J gene TRBJ2-5, with 12 bases lining up with TRBD2. The length of the CDR3 is 14 residues. The V gene's germline CDR1 is MRHNA and CDR2 SNTAGT. J lost 5 bases, V lost 6 bases, and 4 bases had no gene match. The CDR3 DNA sequence: TGTGCCAGCAGCCTGACTAGCGGGAGTGAGACCCAGTACTTC. Amino acid sequence: CASSLTSGSETQYF.

The rearrangement links TRBV19 to TRBJ1-5; D unresolved. Germline assignment: CDR1 LNHDA and CDR2 SQIVND (reference sequence). CDR3 length: 19 amino acids. Trimming cost V 3 bases and J 3 bases, with 24 bases left between them. The CDR3 region is CASSIGLYLVAENNQPQHF. The CDR3 region has the DNA TGTGCCAGTAGTATTGGCTTGTATCTAGTGGCAGAAAACAATCAGCCCCAGCATTTT.

J is TRBJ2-5 and V is TRBV27, with D perhaps matching TRBD1 (5 bases). The CDR3 extends over 13 amino acids. V lost 6 bases, J lost 4 bases, and 12 bases lay in between. Germline CDR1 MNHEY, CDR2 SMNVEV (reference sequence). The CDR3 loop reads CASRSQGGETQYF. In DNA, the CDR3 is TGTGCCAGCAGGTCGCAGGGTGGAGAGACCCAGTACTTC.

The chain recombines TRBV28 with TRBJ2-7; 9 bases map to TRBD2. Germline values: CDR1 MDHEN, CDR2 SYDVKM. This CDR3 comprises 17 residues. After removal of 5 bases from V and 2 bases from J, the junction contained 13 bases not matched to a gene. The CDR3 bases are TGTGCCAGCAGTCTCAGCAAGGGGGTAGCGGGAGCCTACGAGCAGTACTTC. Residues: CASSLSKGVAGAYEQYF.

V and J are TRBV5-1 and TRBJ2-7; weak D call: TRBD2 (6 bases). Germline CDR1 and CDR2: SGHRS and YFSETQ. Between the trimmed V and J ends, which lost 3 bases and 3 bases, there was a span of 13 bases. The CDR3 runs 14 residues. The CDR3 sequence is CASSWGESGYEQYF. CDR3 nucleotides: TGCGCCAGCAGCTGGGGGGAGTCAGGCTACGAGCAGTACTTC. Combining the CDR3 with reference TRBV5-1 and TRBJ2-7 gives the whole variable domain KAGVTQTPRYLIKTRGQQVTLSCSPISGHRSVSWYQQTPGQGLQFLFEYFSETQRNKGNFPGRFSGRQFSNSRSEMNVSTLELGDSALYLCASSWGESGYEQYFGPGTRLTVT.

The chain is built from TRBV6-1 and TRBJ1-2; possible D gene TRBD1, 6 bases. The length of the CDR3 is 15 residues. Germline lookup yields CDR1 MNHNS and CDR2 SASEGT. The V gene lost 2 bases and the J gene lost 6 bases, with 16 bases spanning the gap. DNA of the CDR3: TGTGCCAGCAGTGAAATTGAGGGGGTGAAGGATGGCTACACCTTC. Residues: CASSEIEGVKDGYTF.

The rearrangement links TRBV7-3 to TRBJ1-2; 7 positions agree with TRBD1. Trimming removed 5 bases from V and 6 bases from J; junction bases left unmatched: 9. The CDR3 totals 14 residues. CDR1 is SGHTA and CDR2 is FQGTGA in the germline V gene. CDR3 DNA: TGTGCCAGCAGCCCCGAGGCCGACAGGGATGGCTACACCTTC. Its translation is CASSPEADRDGYTF.

The chain has TRBV10-3 and TRBJ2-1; unclear D gene. The V end was cut by 6 bases, the J end by 4 bases, with 13 bases between. Per germline, CDR1 ENHRY and CDR2 SYGVKD. This CDR3 region has 14 residues. The CDR3 region is CAIRHLLIYNEQFF. The CDR3 DNA reads TGTGCCATCAGGCACCTACTAATATACAATGAGCAGTTCTTC.

The chain uses TRBV2 and TRBJ2-7; the D gene is possibly TRBD2 (6 bases). V was trimmed by 0 bases and J by 1 base, leaving 16 bases between them. The CDR3 sequence is 17 residues long. Germline-derived CDR1 and CDR2 are SNHLY and FYNNEI. The chain's CDR3 is CASSEARGPGDSYEQYF. The CDR3 nucleotides read TGTGCCAGCAGTGAAGCGCGGGGACCGGGGGATTCCTACGAGCAGTACTTC.

A single count supports this clone. V and J are TRBV6-6 and TRBJ1-4; D gene ambiguous. Germline CDR1 and CDR2: MNHNY and SVGAGI (reference sequence). Trimming pared 0 bases from V and 4 bases from J, leaving 6 bases between. The CDR3 loop spans 14 amino acids. The DNA of the CDR3 is TGTGCCAGCAGTTACTCGGAGGGTAATGAAAAACTGTTTTTT. This encodes CASSYSEGNEKLFF.

This clone was observed a handful of times. The chain links TRBV5-1 to TRBJ1-1, with D perhaps matching TRBD1 (5 bases). The CDR3 loop spans 14 amino acids. V was clipped by 0 bases and J by 4 bases, with 10 bases between them. Germline values: CDR1 SGHRS, CDR2 YFSETQ. Here the CDR3 reads CASSLAVGTTEAFF. CDR3 sequence (DNA): TGCGCCAGCAGCTTGGCCGTGGGGACCACTGAAGCTTTCTTT.

This chain joins TRBV7-9 and TRBJ2-7; 11 nucleotides match TRBD2. V was pared by 5 bases and J by 0 bases, with 6 bases of the junction left unmatched. The CDR3 runs 16 residues. CDR1 and CDR2 from the germline V gene are SEHNR and FQNEAQ (reference sequence). This chain's CDR3 is CASSDPTSGGSYEQYF. Here the CDR3 DNA reads TGTGCCAGCAGCGACCCCACTAGCGGGGGCTCCTACGAGCAGTACTTC. The full variable domain, in which reference TRBV7-9 and TRBJ2-7 provide the parts outside the CDR3, is DTGVSQNPRHKITKRGQNVTFRCDPISEHNRLYWYRQTLGQGPEFLTYFQNEAQLEKSRLLSDRFSAERPKGSFSTLEIQRTEQGDSAMYLCASSDPTSGGSYEQYFGPGTRLTVT.

V is TRBV27 and J is TRBJ1-1; D is undetermined. The ends were cut back, 4 bases at V and 1 base at J, with 7 bases in the middle. The length of the CDR3 is 13 residues. CDR1 and CDR2 (germline): MNHEY, SMNVEV (reference sequence). The CDR3 nucleotides read TGTGCCAGCAGTTATCGGCGGAACACTGAAGCTTTCTTT. Protein sequence: CASSYRRNTEAFF.

This clone was observed a single time. The gene calls are TRBV4-3 and TRBJ2-1, with TRBD1 as a possible D gene (6 bases). Trimming took off 4 bases at V and 4 bases at J, with 23 bases between the two ends. Germline assignment: CDR1 LGHNA and CDR2 YSLEER. The CDR3 length is 18 residues. The CDR3 region is CASSRSGASGRSYNEQFF. In DNA, the CDR3 is TGCGCCAGCAGCCGCTCAGGGGCGTCGGGAAGATCTTACAATGAGCAGTTCTTC.